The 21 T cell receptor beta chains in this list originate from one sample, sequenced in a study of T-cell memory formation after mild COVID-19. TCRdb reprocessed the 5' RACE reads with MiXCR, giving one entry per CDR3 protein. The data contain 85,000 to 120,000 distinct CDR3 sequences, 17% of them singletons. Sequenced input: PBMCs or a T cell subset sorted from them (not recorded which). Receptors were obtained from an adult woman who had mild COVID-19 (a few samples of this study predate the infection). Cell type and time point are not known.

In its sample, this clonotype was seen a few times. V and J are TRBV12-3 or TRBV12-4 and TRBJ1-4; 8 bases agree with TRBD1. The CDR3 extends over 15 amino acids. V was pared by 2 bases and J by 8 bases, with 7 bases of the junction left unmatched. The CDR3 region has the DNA TGTGCCAGCAGTTTATATGACAGGGGCGCGGAAAAACTGTTTTTT. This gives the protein CASSLYDRGAEKLFF.

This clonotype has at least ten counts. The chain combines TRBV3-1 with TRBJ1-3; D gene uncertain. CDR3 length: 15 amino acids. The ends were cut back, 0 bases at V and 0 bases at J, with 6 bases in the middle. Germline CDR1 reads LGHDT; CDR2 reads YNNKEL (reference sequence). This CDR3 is CASSQDGSSGNTIYF. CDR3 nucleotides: TGTGCCAGCAGCCAAGACGGAAGCTCTGGAAACACCATATATTTT. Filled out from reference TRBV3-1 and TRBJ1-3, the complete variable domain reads DTAVSQTPKYLVTQMGNDKSIKCEQNLGHDTMYWYKQDSKKFLKIMFSYNNKELIINETVPNRFSPKSPDKAHLNLHINSLELGDSAVYFCASSQDGSSGNTIYFGEGSWLTVV.

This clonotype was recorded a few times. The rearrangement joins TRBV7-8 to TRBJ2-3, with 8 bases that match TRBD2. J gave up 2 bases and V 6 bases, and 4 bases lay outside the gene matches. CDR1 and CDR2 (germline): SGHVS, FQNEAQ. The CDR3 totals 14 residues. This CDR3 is CASSWTSPTDTQYF. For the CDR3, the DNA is TGTGCCAGCAGTTGGACTAGCCCCACAGATACGCAGTATTTT.

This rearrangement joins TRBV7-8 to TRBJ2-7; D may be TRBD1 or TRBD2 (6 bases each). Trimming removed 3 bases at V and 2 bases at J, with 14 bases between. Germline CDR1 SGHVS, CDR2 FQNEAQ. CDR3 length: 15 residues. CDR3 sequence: CASSFGGGFAYEQYF. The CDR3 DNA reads TGTGCCAGCAGCTTCGGGGGCGGCTTCGCCTACGAGCAGTACTTC.

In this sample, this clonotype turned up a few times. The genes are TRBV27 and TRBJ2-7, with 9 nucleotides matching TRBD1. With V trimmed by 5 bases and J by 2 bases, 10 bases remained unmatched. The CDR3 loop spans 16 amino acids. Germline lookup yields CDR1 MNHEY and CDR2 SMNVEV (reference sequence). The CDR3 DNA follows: TGTGCCAGCAGTCTCTCCGGGACAGGGAGCCCCTACGAGCAGTACTTC. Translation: CASSLSGTGSPYEQYF.

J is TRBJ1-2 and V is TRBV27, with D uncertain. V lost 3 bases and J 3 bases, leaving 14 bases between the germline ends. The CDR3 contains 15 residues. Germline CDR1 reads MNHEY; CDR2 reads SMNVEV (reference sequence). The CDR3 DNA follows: TGTGCCAGCAGTTTCCCACCTCCTTACTACTATGGCTACACCTTC. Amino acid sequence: CASSFPPPYYYGYTF.

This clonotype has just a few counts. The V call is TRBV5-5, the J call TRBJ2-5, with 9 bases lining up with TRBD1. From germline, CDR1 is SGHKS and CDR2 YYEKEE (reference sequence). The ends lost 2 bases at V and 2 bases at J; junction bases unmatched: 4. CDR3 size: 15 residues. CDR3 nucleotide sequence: TGTGCCAGCAGCTTTCGACAGGGGGATCAAGAGACCCAGTACTTC. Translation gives CASSFRQGDQETQYF.

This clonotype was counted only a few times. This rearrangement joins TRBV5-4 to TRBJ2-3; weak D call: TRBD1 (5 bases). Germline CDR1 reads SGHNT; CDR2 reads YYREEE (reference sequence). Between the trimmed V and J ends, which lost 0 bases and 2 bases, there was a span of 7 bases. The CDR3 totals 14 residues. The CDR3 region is CASSLGQITDTQYF. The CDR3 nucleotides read TGTGCCAGCAGCTTGGGACAGATCACAGATACGCAGTATTTT.

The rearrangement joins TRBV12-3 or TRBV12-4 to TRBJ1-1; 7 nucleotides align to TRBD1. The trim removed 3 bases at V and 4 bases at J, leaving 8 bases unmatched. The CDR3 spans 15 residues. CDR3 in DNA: TGTGCCAGCAGTTTCCTGGACAGGACGTTCACTGAAGCTTTCTTT. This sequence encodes CASSFLDRTFTEAFF.

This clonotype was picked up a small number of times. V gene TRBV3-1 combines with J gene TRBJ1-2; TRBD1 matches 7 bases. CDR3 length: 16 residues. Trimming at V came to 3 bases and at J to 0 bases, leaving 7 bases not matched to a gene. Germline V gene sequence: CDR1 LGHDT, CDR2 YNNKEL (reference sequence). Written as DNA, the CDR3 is TGTGCCAGCAGCCATCCACAGGGGACCACTAACTATGGCTACACCTTC. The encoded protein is CASSHPQGTTNYGYTF. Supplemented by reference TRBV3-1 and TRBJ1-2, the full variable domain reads DTAVSQTPKYLVTQMGNDKSIKCEQNLGHDTMYWYKQDSKKFLKIMFSYNNKELIINETVPNRFSPKSPDKAHLNLHINSLELGDSAVYFCASSHPQGTTNYGYTFGSGTRLTVV.

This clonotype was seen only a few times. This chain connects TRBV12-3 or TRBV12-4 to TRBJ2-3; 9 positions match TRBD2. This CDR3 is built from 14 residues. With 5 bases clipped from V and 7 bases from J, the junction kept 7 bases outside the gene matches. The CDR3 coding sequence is TGTGCCAGCAGTGCGACCGGGACTAGCAATACGCAGTATTTT. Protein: CASSATGTSNTQYF.

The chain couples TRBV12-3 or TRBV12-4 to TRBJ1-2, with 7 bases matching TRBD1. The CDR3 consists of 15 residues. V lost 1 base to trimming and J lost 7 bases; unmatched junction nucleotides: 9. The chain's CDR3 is CASSLVNDRDIGYTF. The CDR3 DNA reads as TGTGCCAGCAGTTTAGTCAATGACAGGGATATTGGCTACACCTTC.

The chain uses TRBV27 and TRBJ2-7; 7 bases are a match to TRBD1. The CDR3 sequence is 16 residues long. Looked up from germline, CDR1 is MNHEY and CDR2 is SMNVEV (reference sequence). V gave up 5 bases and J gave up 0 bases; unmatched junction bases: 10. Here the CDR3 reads CASSPRQGLRSYEQYF. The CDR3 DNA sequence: TGTGCCAGCAGTCCCCGACAGGGCCTACGCTCCTACGAGCAGTACTTC.

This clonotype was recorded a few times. CDR3 nucleotides: TGTGCCAGCAGCGTCGGATCGGGGGTAGGGGACTACGAGCAGTACTTC. Encoded protein: CASSVGSGVGDYEQYF. The J gene is TRBJ2-7, the V gene TRBV9; TRBD2 is a possible D gene (6 bases). V lost 2 bases and J 3 bases, leaving 18 bases between the germline ends. In germline, CDR1 is SGDLS, CDR2 YYNGEE. This CDR3 comprises 16 residues.

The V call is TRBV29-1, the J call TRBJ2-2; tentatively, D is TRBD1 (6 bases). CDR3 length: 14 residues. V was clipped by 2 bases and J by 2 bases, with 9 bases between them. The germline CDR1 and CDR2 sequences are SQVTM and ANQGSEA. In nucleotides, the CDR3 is TGCAGCGTTGAAAAGGGGGTAAACACCGGGGAGCTGTTTTTT. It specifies CSVEKGVNTGELFF.

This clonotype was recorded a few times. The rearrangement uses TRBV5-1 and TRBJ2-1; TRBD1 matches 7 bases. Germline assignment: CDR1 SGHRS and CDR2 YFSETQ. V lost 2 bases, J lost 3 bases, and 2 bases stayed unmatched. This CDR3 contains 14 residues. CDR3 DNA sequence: TGCGCCAGCAGCTTTGGGACAGACTACAATGAGCAGTTCTTC. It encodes CASSFGTDYNEQFF.

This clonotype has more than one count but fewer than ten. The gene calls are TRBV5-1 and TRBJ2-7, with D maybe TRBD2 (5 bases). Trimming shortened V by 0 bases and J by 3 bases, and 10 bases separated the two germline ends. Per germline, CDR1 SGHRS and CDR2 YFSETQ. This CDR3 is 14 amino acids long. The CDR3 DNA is TGCGCCAGCAGCTTGGTCGGGGAAGACTACGAGCAGTACTTC. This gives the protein CASSLVGEDYEQYF. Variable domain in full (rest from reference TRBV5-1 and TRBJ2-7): KAGVTQTPRYLIKTRGQQVTLSCSPISGHRSVSWYQQTPGQGLQFLFEYFSETQRNKGNFPGRFSGRQFSNSRSEMNVSTLELGDSALYLCASSLVGEDYEQYFGPGTRLTVT.

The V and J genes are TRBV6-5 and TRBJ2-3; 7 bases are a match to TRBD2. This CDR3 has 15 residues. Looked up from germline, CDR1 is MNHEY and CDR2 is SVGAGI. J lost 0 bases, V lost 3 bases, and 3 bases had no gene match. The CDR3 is CASSYGRESTDTQYF. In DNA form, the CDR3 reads TGTGCCAGCAGTTATGGGCGGGAGAGCACAGATACGCAGTATTTT.

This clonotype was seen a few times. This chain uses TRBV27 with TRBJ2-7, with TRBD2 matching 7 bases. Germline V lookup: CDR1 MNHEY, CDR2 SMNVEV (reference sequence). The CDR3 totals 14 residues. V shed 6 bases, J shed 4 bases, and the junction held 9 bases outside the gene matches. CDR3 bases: TGTGCCAGCAGCCCTCTAGCGGCATTTTACGAGCAGTACTTC. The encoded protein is CASSPLAAFYEQYF.

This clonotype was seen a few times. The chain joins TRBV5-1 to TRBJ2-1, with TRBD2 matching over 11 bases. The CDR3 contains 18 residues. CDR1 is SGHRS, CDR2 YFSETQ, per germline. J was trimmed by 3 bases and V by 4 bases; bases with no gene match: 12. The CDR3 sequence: CASSKNVAGGLSYNEQFF. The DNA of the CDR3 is TGCGCCAGCAGCAAAAATGTAGCGGGGGGGCTAAGCTACAATGAGCAGTTCTTC.

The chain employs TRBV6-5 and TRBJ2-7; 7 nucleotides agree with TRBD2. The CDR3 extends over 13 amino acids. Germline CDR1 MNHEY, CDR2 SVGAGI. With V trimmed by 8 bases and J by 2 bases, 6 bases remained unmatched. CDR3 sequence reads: CASLGRGAYEQYF. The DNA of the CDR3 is TGTGCCAGCCTAGGACGGGGGGCCTACGAGCAGTACTTC.